This paragraph covers one TCR beta chain sequence. No cognate antigen has been identified for it. Per-base quality was not reported, and no clone a single base away is much larger than it. The data were taken from a study of T cell changes during pregnancy in multiple sclerosis (dated by TCRdb to the late 2010s). As for the study more broadly: The study examined how the T cell repertoire changed over the course of pregnancy in women with multiple sclerosis.

The CDR3 spans 14 residues, from the cysteine through the phenylalanine. Of all the DNA, just the CDR3 is kept, 42 bases in frame from base 1. The germline V gene (reference sequence) gives CDR1 as MNHEY and CDR2 as SMNVEV. V was cut back by 3 bases and J by 4 bases, leaving a gap of 7 bases between them. The library was prepared using the immunoSEQ multiplex PCR assay. Here the immuneACCESS table is served through TCRdb, limited to in-frame sequences with V and J called. Missing clones are a known gap in these copies; in checked studies unresolved V genes cover under half, and the rest lacks a known reason. The sample records some 70,000 clones, more than 85% of which are singletons. The ten largest clonotypes hold less than 6% of the sample.

Sequencing used CD8+ T cells from peripheral blood mononuclear cells, obtained before pregnancy. This receptor was obtained from a female donor with multiple sclerosis, enrolled in a pregnancy study. This chain is built from TRBV27 and TRBJ1-6; the D gene is unclear. For the CDR3, the sequence is CASSLSRYNSPLHF. The base sequence is TGTGCCAGCAGTTTGAGCAGGTATAATTCACCCCTCCACTTT.